The next 9 T cell receptor beta chains were all read from a single sample in a study of T cells in Graves' hyperthyroidism and ophthalmopathy. Amplification of TCR beta CDR3 regions was performed using RNA transcripts as template. A first-round RT-PCR of the TCR CDR3 used the HTBI primer set. Using its own MiXCR run on the multiplex PCR reads, TCRdb lists one record per CDR3 protein. This table has about 640,000 distinct CDR3 sequences, around 21% appearing once. Sequencing was done on a sample of blood. All receptors come from a man aged 25 to 40 with Graves' ophthalmopathy.

This clonotype was seen only a few times. This chain joins TRBV9 and TRBJ2-7; 9 bases match TRBD1. The germline gives CDR1 SGDLS, CDR2 YYNGEE. V gave up 4 bases and J gave up 7 bases; unmatched junction bases: 3. The CDR3 has 12 residues. CDR3 nucleotide sequence: TGTGCCAGCAGCACCGGGACAGGGGAGCAGTACTTC. The encoded protein is CASSTGTGEQYF.

The chain links TRBV20-1 to TRBJ2-7; the match to TRBD1 covers 9 bases. Germline V gene lookup returns CDR1 DFQATT and CDR2 SNEGSKA (reference sequence). The CDR3 is made up of 15 amino acids. The ends lost 0 bases at V and 6 bases at J; junction bases unmatched: 9. For the CDR3, the DNA is TGCAGTGCTAGAGATAAGGGGACAGGGCCGGGCGAGCAGTACTTC. Protein: CSARDKGTGPGEQYF.

The chain joins TRBV19 to TRBJ2-5, with a possible D match to TRBD2 (6 bases). V was pared by 3 bases and J by 3 bases, with 11 bases between. CDR1 is LNHDA, CDR2 SQIVND, per germline (reference sequence). CDR3 length: 14 residues. CDR3: CASSIGPGEETQYF. CDR3 coding DNA: TGTGCCAGTAGTATTGGGCCGGGAGAAGAGACCCAGTACTTC.

This clonotype was observed many times. This rearrangement joins TRBV20-1 to TRBJ1-2; a weak D match, TRBD1 (6 bases). The CDR3 extends over 13 amino acids. Germline CDR1 is DFQATT and CDR2 is SNEGSKA (reference sequence). V was pared by 5 bases and J by 4 bases, with 14 bases between. The CDR3 nucleotides are TGCAGTGCTCCAGCTCGGACAGCCTATGGCTACACCTTC. Translating it yields CSAPARTAYGYTF.

This clonotype has only a few counts. The chain carries TRBV12-3 or TRBV12-4 and TRBJ1-3; D unclear. V lost 6 bases and J lost 0, with 9 bases in between. The CDR3 sequence is 14 residues long. As DNA, the CDR3 is TGTGCCAGCAGCTTACGGAACTCTGGAAACACCATATATTTT. It yields the protein CASSLRNSGNTIYF.

This clonotype came up many times. This rearrangement joins TRBV28 to TRBJ2-5; D gene ambiguous. Deletions cut 3 bases from V and 1 base from J, with 6 bases between. Germline assignment: CDR1 MDHEN and CDR2 SYDVKM. The CDR3 has 13 amino acids. The chain's CDR3 is CASSLTPQETQYF. The DNA for the CDR3 is TGTGCCAGCAGTTTGACACCCCAAGAGACCCAGTACTTC.

V usage is TRBV3-1 and J usage is TRBJ2-7, with D possibly TRBD2 on 7 matching bases. CDR3 size: 15 residues. CDR1 LGHDT and CDR2 YNNKEL come from the germline V gene (reference sequence). V was cut by 8 bases and J by 7 bases, with 24 bases left in between. The CDR3 here is CASGPGRGALGEQYF. The CDR3 DNA sequence: TGTGCCAGCGGCCCTGGGAGGGGGGCCTTGGGTGAGCAGTACTTC.

V usage is TRBV7-2 and J usage is TRBJ2-7; 7 nucleotides align to TRBD1. The CDR3 has 15 amino acids. Trimming took 1 base from V and 3 from J; bases not matched to a gene: 6. The germline gives CDR1 SGHTA, CDR2 FQGNSA. CDR3 region: CASSLEGAFLYEQYF. The CDR3 coding sequence is TGTGCCAGCAGCTTAGAGGGGGCCTTTCTCTACGAGCAGTACTTC.

The chain uses TRBV4-2 and TRBJ2-7; D perhaps matches TRBD1 (6 bases). Trimming removed 0 bases at V and 3 bases at J, with 15 bases between. The CDR3 totals 16 residues. Germline V lookup: CDR1 LGHNA, CDR2 YNFKEQ. The CDR3 spells CASSQDEAGQSYEQYF. The CDR3 DNA reads TGTGCCAGCAGCCAAGACGAGGCTGGACAGAGCTACGAGCAGTACTTC.